The entry below gives a single T cell receptor beta chain sequence along with its context. These data come from a study of blood T cell repertoires in COVID-19. Method: immunoSEQ multiplex PCR; TCRdb's copy keeps in-frame clones and lacks some. The data show about 200,000 clones, 70% to 90% seen once. This CDR3 spans 14 amino acids. V lost 5 bases, J lost 3 bases, and 4 bases stayed unmatched. The germline gives CDR1 SGHTA, CDR2 FQGNSA. The clonotype was recovered from a woman aged 25 to 39 who had been exposed to COVID-19. The chain carries TRBV7-2 and TRBJ1-5; 7 nucleotides line up with TRBD1. The source material was PBMCs or T cells enriched from blood (not recorded which). Here the CDR3 DNA reads TGTGCCAGCAGCCACAGGGGATACAATCAGCCCCAGCATTTT. Translated, it gives CASSHRGYNQPQHF.